Presented here are 28 T cell receptor beta chains from one specimen sequenced in a study of response to subunit inactivated influenza vaccine. Using its own MiXCR run on the RT-PCR reads, TCRdb lists one record per CDR3 protein. The sample lists fewer than 600,000 distinct CDR3 sequences, around 7.7% seen once, with about 12% in the top ten. The source material was PBMCs from blood, sampled around 25 months after vaccination. The receptors shown here come from a man aged 50 to 69 who received an inactivated influenza vaccine.

This clonotype was seen a few times. The chain has TRBV4-1 and TRBJ2-1; D ambiguous. The germline gives CDR1 MGHRA, CDR2 YSYEKL. V was shortened by 4 bases and J by 8 bases, with 12 bases between the two germline ends. This CDR3 contains 13 residues. The DNA of the CDR3 is TGCGCCAGCAGCCTCCAAGGCCCTCATGAGCAGTTCTTC. Translated: CASSLQGPHEQFF.

The chain uses TRBV6-5 and TRBJ2-4, with a possible D match to TRBD2 (5 bases). The CDR3 extends over 16 amino acids. The germline V and J ends were trimmed by 2 bases and 0 bases, with 11 bases remaining between them. The germline V gene encodes CDR1 MNHEY and CDR2 SVGAGI. The DNA for the CDR3 is TGTGCCAGCAGTTACCGAGGGCAGACAGCCAAAAACATTCAGTACTTC. Translated, it gives CASSYRGQTAKNIQYF.

The V and J genes are TRBV27 and TRBJ1-3, with a weak D call TRBD1 (6 bases). In germline, CDR1 is MNHEY, CDR2 SMNVEV (reference sequence). This CDR3 is 14 amino acids long. Trimming removed 9 bases at V and 0 bases at J, with 12 bases between. The chain's CDR3 is CASSGTYSGNTIYF. The DNA of the CDR3 is TGTGCCAGTTCCGGGACATACTCTGGAAACACCATATATTTT.

This chain connects TRBV27 to TRBJ1-1, with TRBD1 matching over 7 bases. Germline lookup yields CDR1 MNHEY and CDR2 SMNVEV (reference sequence). CDR3 length: 15 residues. Trimming at V came to 5 bases and at J to 4 bases, leaving 10 bases not matched to a gene. This CDR3 is CASSRIQGTRTEAFF. The CDR3 DNA sequence: TGTGCCAGCAGTAGGATACAGGGGACCCGCACTGAAGCTTTCTTT.

There are many counts of this clonotype. This rearrangement joins TRBV20-1 to TRBJ2-1; no clear D gene. The germline V gene has CDR1 DFQATT and CDR2 SNEGSKA (reference sequence). Trimming removed 0 bases from V and 8 bases from J, with 20 bases in between. This CDR3 is 16 amino acids long. The CDR3 protein is CSARDLGYSLSDEQFF. CDR3 bases: TGCAGTGCTAGAGATTTGGGCTATTCATTGTCTGATGAGCAGTTCTTC.

This clonotype was seen at least ten times. DNA for the CDR3: TGCGCCAGCAGCCCAACCGGGACAGGGAACTACGAGCAGTACTTC. This translates into CASSPTGTGNYEQYF. The V call is TRBV5-1, the J call TRBJ2-7, with 9 bases that match TRBD1. CDR3 length: 15 residues. CDR1 SGHRS and CDR2 YFSETQ come from the germline V gene. J gave up 3 bases and V 4 bases, and 8 bases lay outside the gene matches. Variable domain in full (rest from reference TRBV5-1 and TRBJ2-7): KAGVTQTPRYLIKTRGQQVTLSCSPISGHRSVSWYQQTPGQGLQFLFEYFSETQRNKGNFPGRFSGRQFSNSRSEMNVSTLELGDSALYLCASSPTGTGNYEQYFGPGTRLTVT.

This clonotype was observed many times. This chain links TRBV25-1 with TRBJ2-7; perhaps D is TRBD1 or TRBD2 (5 bases each). Germline values: CDR1 MGHDK, CDR2 SYGVNS. V lost 2 bases and J 2 bases, leaving 13 bases between the germline ends. The CDR3 has 15 residues. In DNA form, the CDR3 reads TGTGCCAGCAGTGAAACGGGGCGGCTAACCTACGAGCAGTACTTC. Its translation is CASSETGRLTYEQYF.

The chain has TRBV27 and TRBJ1-3; D is unclear. CDR1 and CDR2 (germline): MNHEY, SMNVEV (reference sequence). This CDR3 region has 14 residues. Trimming removed 7 bases from V and 0 bases from J, with 10 bases in between. The chain's CDR3 is CASTVESSGNTIYF. The DNA of the CDR3 is TGTGCCAGCACGGTCGAGAGCTCTGGAAACACCATATATTTT.

V usage is TRBV7-2 and J usage is TRBJ2-1; 8 nucleotides line up with TRBD2. Per germline, CDR1 SGHTA and CDR2 FQGNSA. With 7 bases clipped from V and 0 bases from J, the junction kept 5 bases outside the gene matches. The CDR3 runs to 15 residues. The CDR3 DNA reads as TGTGCCAGCATCCGACTAGCGAGCTCCTACAATGAGCAGTTCTTC. Its translation is CASIRLASSYNEQFF.

A few counts support this clonotype. The rearrangement links TRBV20-1 to TRBJ2-3; 8 bases match TRBD2. The length of the CDR3 is 16 residues. CDR1 is DFQATT, CDR2 SNEGSKA, per germline (reference sequence). V lost 3 bases, J lost 0 bases, and 8 bases stayed unmatched. CDR3 DNA: TGCAGTGCTAGCCAAGAGGTAGCGGGAAGCACAGATACGCAGTATTTT. Translated: CSASQEVAGSTDTQYF.

This clonotype was picked up a small number of times. The chain links TRBV14 to TRBJ2-5; D is possibly TRBD2 (6 bases). Germline CDR1 and CDR2: SGHDN and FVKESK. Trimming stripped 3 bases from V and 8 bases from J, with 19 bases between. CDR3 length equals 15 residues. The CDR3 region has the DNA TGTGCCAGCAGCCAGGTAGCGGACTATGGTGAAACCCAGTACTTC. It encodes CASSQVADYGETQYF.

This clonotype was seen ten or more times. V usage is TRBV5-1 and J usage is TRBJ1-1; D remains unclear. The germline CDR1 and CDR2 sequences are SGHRS and YFSETQ. Trimming shortened V by 2 bases and J by 0 bases, and 14 bases separated the two germline ends. The CDR3 runs to 16 residues. CDR3 in amino acids: CASSLTAEPMNTEAFF. DNA for the CDR3: TGCGCCAGCAGCTTAACGGCAGAACCCATGAACACTGAAGCTTTCTTT.

This clonotype has more than one count but fewer than ten. The chain has TRBV20-1 and TRBJ2-1; TRBD2 might be the D (5 bases). Trimming left V 0 bases short and J 4 bases short, with 13 bases between. CDR3 length equals 15 residues. CDR1 DFQATT and CDR2 SNEGSKA come from the germline V gene (reference sequence). This CDR3 is CSARDLTGMYNEQFF. The CDR3 DNA sequence: TGCAGTGCTAGAGATTTAACGGGGATGTACAATGAGCAGTTCTTC.

This clonotype was recorded many times. The chain links TRBV4-3 to TRBJ2-7, with unresolved D. Germline CDR1 reads LGHNA; CDR2 reads YSLEER. V dropped 1 base and J dropped 2 bases, with 9 bases sitting between them. This CDR3 is built from 14 residues. Here the CDR3 DNA reads TGCGCCAGCAGCCAAGGAGACGGTCCCTACGAGCAGTACTTC. It is translated as CASSQGDGPYEQYF.

The chain is built from TRBV9 and TRBJ1-1; 9 nucleotides line up with TRBD1. The ends lost 3 bases at V and 4 bases at J; junction bases unmatched: 13. Germline V CDR1 and CDR2: SGDLS, YYNGEE. This CDR3 is built from 17 residues. The CDR3 here is CASSGGRTGDLGTEAFF. In DNA form, the CDR3 reads TGTGCCAGCAGCGGAGGGAGGACAGGGGATTTAGGCACTGAAGCTTTCTTT.

J is TRBJ2-7 and V is TRBV10-3; 10 nucleotides line up with TRBD2. The CDR3 extends over 15 amino acids. The germline V gene has CDR1 ENHRY and CDR2 SYGVKD. J gave up 0 bases and V 8 bases, and 7 bases lay outside the gene matches. For the CDR3, the DNA is TGTGCCATCGGACAACGGACTAGCGGCTCCTACGAGCAGTACTTC. Translated: CAIGQRTSGSYEQYF.

This clonotype was seen a handful of times. V and J are TRBV12-3 or TRBV12-4 and TRBJ2-7, with 10 bases fitting TRBD2. This CDR3 region has 14 residues. V shed 6 bases, J shed 2 bases, and the junction held 4 bases outside the gene matches. The CDR3 sequence: CASRDLAGAYEQYF. In nucleotides, the CDR3 is TGTGCCAGCAGAGATCTAGCGGGGGCCTACGAGCAGTACTTC.

This clonotype was seen a few times. V usage is TRBV6-2 or TRBV6-3 and J usage is TRBJ2-4; unclear D gene. This CDR3 has 15 residues. Germline lookup yields CDR1 MNHEY and CDR2 SVGEGT. V was shortened by 4 bases and J by 0 bases, with 10 bases between the two germline ends. CDR3 sequence (DNA): TGTGCCAGCAGTTTTCCGGTCCTAGCCAAAAACATTCAGTACTTC. Protein sequence: CASSFPVLAKNIQYF.

The V call is TRBV12-3 or TRBV12-4, the J call TRBJ2-4; 8 positions match TRBD1. The CDR3 runs to 18 residues. The V segment lost 2 bases and the J segment 2 bases; nucleotides outside the gene matches: 11. Here the CDR3 reads CASSLIDGQGASKNIQYF. In DNA form, the CDR3 reads TGTGCCAGCAGTTTAATCGACGGGCAGGGGGCTTCCAAAAACATTCAGTACTTC.

Notes on this clonotype: This clone may be a read error of a much larger clone one base away. The CDR3 here is CACSLDRRTYEQYF. The CDR3 DNA reads as TGTGCCTGCAGTTTGGACAGGCGAACCTACGAGCAGTACTTC. This chain connects TRBV2 to TRBJ2-7, with 7 bases identical to TRBD1. Per germline, CDR1 SNHLY and CDR2 FYNNEI. CDR3 length: 14 amino acids.

Here the CDR3 DNA reads TGTGCCAGCAGTAGCCACAGGGGCGGCACTGAAGCTTTCTTT. Translating gives CASSSHRGGTEAFF. This chain links TRBV2 with TRBJ1-1, with 7 nucleotides matching TRBD1. This CDR3 comprises 14 residues. Germline V gives CDR1 SNHLY, CDR2 FYNNEI. V trimming: 5 bases; J trimming: 4 bases; junction bases outside the gene matches: 7.

The chain links TRBV10-3 to TRBJ2-3; 9 bases line up with TRBD2. The germline V gene encodes CDR1 ENHRY and CDR2 SYGVKD. V shed 8 bases and J 8 bases; nucleotides not matched to a gene: 8. The CDR3 runs 13 residues. The CDR3 here is CAISRGGRATQYF. CDR3 nucleotide sequence: TGTGCCATCTCGCGCGGCGGGAGGGCTACGCAGTATTTT.

This chain links TRBV6-1 with TRBJ2-1, with TRBD1 identical over 7 bases. Germline lookup yields CDR1 MNHNS and CDR2 SASEGT. CDR3 length: 14 residues. The ends lost 6 bases at V and 6 bases at J; junction bases unmatched: 8. CDR3 coding DNA: TGTGCCAGCAGCCCCGACAGGGCTCTCAATGAGCAGTTCTTC. Its protein is CASSPDRALNEQFF.

This clonotype has ten or more counts. This chain joins TRBV29-1 and TRBJ2-7; D is perhaps TRBD1 (5 bases). The V end lost 6 bases, the J end lost 5 bases, and 14 bases lay between the germline ends. The CDR3 loop spans 12 amino acids. Germline lookup yields CDR1 SQVTM and CDR2 ANQGSEA. The CDR3 loop is CSVVRGPNEQYF. CDR3 sequence (DNA): TGCAGCGTAGTAAGGGGTCCGAACGAGCAGTACTTC.

This clonotype came up a few times. The genes are TRBV7-2 and TRBJ1-1; D not certain. The CDR3 spans 15 residues. Germline V CDR1 and CDR2: SGHTA, FQGNSA. V lost 4 bases and J lost 1, with 13 bases in between. For the CDR3, the DNA is TGTGCCAGCAGCTCTCAAGTGAATCCGAACACTGAAGCTTTCTTT. Its protein is CASSSQVNPNTEAFF.

This clonotype was counted many times. The V call is TRBV27, the J call TRBJ2-7; TRBD1 matches at 9 bases. The length of the CDR3 is 14 residues. Trimming at V came to 8 bases and at J to 2 bases, leaving 7 bases not matched to a gene. The germline V gene encodes CDR1 MNHEY and CDR2 SMNVEV (reference sequence). The CDR3 spells CASGTGTGTYEQYF. CDR3 DNA sequence: TGTGCCAGCGGTACCGGGACAGGGACCTACGAGCAGTACTTC.

This clonotype was counted ten times or more. The rearrangement uses TRBV7-2 and TRBJ1-1; D ambiguous. The CDR3 consists of 15 residues. Trimming removed 1 base from V and 1 base from J, with 10 bases in between. Germline CDR1 and CDR2: SGHTA and FQGNSA. DNA of the CDR3: TGTGCCAGCAGCTTAGTTGGCCTCAGGAACACTGAAGCTTTCTTT. As protein: CASSLVGLRNTEAFF.

V usage is TRBV27 and J usage is TRBJ2-7, with 9 positions matching TRBD1. Germline-derived CDR1 and CDR2 are MNHEY and SMNVEV (reference sequence). The CDR3 runs to 13 residues. Trimming took 5 bases from V and 6 from J; bases not matched to a gene: 5. CDR3 sequence: CASSPGQGLEQYF. Written as DNA, the CDR3 is TGTGCCAGCAGTCCCGGACAGGGGCTCGAGCAGTACTTC.